The rows below give T cell receptor beta chains drawn from one sample of a study of blood T cell repertoires in COVID-19. Only in-frame clones appear in the TCRdb table, and some are missing; sequencing was by immunoSEQ multiplex PCR. Here the sample spans around 130,000 clones, about 85% being singletons. The sequenced sample was peripheral blood. Every receptor here comes from a man in his sixties or seventies with acute or convalescent COVID-19. Each CDR3 is given with its conserved first and last residue. A D gene is named only where the DNA matches it firmly.

v_gene: TRBV20-1; d_gene: NA; CDR3aa: CSASGGYSNQPQHF
v_gene: TRBV5-4; d_gene: NA; CDR3aa: CASSVHSGSFVTEAFF
v_gene: TRBV6-1; d_gene: TRBD1; CDR3aa: CASSEGIPTGGKGKLFF
v_gene: TRBV11-2; d_gene: TRBD2; CDR3aa: CASSLRGTRDEQFF
v_gene: TRBV10-1; d_gene: TRBD1; CDR3aa: CASSENRGLYNEQFF
v_gene: TRBV27; d_gene: NA; CDR3aa: CASSYSSNYGYTF
v_gene: TRBV5-1; d_gene: TRBD1; CDR3aa: CASSPGTGGTGELFF
v_gene: TRBV6-2/TRBV6-3; d_gene: NA; CDR3aa: CASSWIAGAGNTIYF
v_gene: TRBV7-9; d_gene: NA; CDR3aa: CASSSQGKRANYGYTF
v_gene: TRBV7-2; d_gene: TRBD2; CDR3aa: CASSFERGGWGFF
v_gene: TRBV13; d_gene: NA; CDR3aa: CASSLGDRSYEQYF
v_gene: TRBV6-2/TRBV6-3; d_gene: NA; CDR3aa: CASSSGHMGSPLHF
v_gene: TRBV28; d_gene: TRBD1; CDR3aa: CASSPLLGDRSLYSTDTQYF
v_gene: TRBV7-9; d_gene: TRBD2; CDR3aa: CASNRQAGGPSYNEQFF
v_gene: TRBV5-1; d_gene: NA; CDR3aa: CARRGGRDYEQYF
v_gene: TRBV5-1; d_gene: NA; CDR3aa: CASSLGASNYGYTF
v_gene: TRBV5-1; d_gene: TRBD1; CDR3aa: CASSLTGGSSYEQYF
v_gene: TRBV2; d_gene: TRBD1; CDR3aa: CASNNRGGTEAFF
v_gene: TRBV4-2; d_gene: NA; CDR3aa: CASSPQGYGTNEKLFF
v_gene: TRBV19; d_gene: NA; CDR3aa: CASSMFGVEQFF
v_gene: TRBV6-1; d_gene: NA; CDR3aa: CASSDPTQPQHF
v_gene: TRBV12-5; d_gene: TRBD2; CDR3aa: CASGLGLATLPSYNEQFF
v_gene: TRBV18; d_gene: NA; CDR3aa: CASSPAQGNPGELFF